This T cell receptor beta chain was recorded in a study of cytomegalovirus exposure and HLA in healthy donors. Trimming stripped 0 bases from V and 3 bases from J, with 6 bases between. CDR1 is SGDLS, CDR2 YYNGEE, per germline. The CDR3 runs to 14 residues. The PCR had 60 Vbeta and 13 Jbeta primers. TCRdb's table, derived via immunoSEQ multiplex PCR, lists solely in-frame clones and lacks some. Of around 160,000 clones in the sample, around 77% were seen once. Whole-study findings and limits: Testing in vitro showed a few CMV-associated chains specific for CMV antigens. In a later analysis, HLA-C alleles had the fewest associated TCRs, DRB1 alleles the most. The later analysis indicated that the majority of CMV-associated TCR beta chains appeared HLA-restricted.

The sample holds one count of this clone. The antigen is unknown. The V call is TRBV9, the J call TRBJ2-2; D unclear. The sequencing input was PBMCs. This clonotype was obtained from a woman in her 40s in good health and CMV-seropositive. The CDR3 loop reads CASSVDRDTGELFF. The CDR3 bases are TGTGCCAGCAGCGTAGACAGAGACACCGGGGAGCTGTTTTTT.